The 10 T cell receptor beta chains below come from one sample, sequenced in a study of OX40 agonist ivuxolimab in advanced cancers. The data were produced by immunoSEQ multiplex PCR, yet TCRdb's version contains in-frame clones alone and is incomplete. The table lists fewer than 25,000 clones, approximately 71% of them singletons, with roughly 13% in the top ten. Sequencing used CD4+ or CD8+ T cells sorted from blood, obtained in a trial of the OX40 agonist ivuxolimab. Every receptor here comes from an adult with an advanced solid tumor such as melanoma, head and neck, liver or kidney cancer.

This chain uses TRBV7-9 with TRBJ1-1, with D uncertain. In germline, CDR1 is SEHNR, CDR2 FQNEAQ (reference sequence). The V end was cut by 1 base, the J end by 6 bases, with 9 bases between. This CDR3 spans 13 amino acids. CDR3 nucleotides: TGTGCCAGCAGCTTAGATCCGGGCCCTGAAGCTTTCTTT. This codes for CASSLDPGPEAFF. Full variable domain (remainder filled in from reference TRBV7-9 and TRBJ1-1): DTGVSQNPRHKITKRGQNVTFRCDPISEHNRLYWYRQTLGQGPEFLTYFQNEAQLEKSRLLSDRFSAERPKGSFSTLEIQRTEQGDSAMYLCASSLDPGPEAFFGQGTRLTVV.

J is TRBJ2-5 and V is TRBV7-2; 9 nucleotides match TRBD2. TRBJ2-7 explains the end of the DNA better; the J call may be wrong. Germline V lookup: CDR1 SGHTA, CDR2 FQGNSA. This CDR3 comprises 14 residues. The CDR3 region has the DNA TGTGCCAGCAGCGCGGGGGGGCCTGCCTACGAGCAGTACTTC. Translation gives CASSAGGPAYEQYF.

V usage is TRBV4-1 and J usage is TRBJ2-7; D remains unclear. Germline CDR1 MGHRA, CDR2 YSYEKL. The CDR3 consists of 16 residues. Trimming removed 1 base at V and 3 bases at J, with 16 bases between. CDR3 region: CASSQAPGEYDYEQYF. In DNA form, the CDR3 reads TGCGCCAGCAGCCAAGCCCCCGGCGAGTATGACTACGAGCAGTACTTC.

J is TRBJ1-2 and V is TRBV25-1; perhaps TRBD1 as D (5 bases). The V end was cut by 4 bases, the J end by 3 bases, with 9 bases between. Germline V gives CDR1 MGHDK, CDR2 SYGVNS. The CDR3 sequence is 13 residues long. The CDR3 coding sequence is TGTGCCAGCAGTGGGCAGGGTGACTATGGCTACACCTTC. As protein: CASSGQGDYGYTF.

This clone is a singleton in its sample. CDR3 bases: TGTGCCAGCAGCTCGAGCGCGAGCTCCTACGAGCAGTACTTC. It yields the protein CASSSSASSYEQYF. V is TRBV7-9 and J is TRBJ2-7, with D unclear. V was clipped by 4 bases and J by 0 bases, with 10 bases between them. Germline loops: CDR1 SEHNR, CDR2 FQNEAQ (reference sequence). The CDR3 length is 14 residues. Based on the CDR3 plus reference TRBV7-9 and TRBJ2-7, the full variable domain is DTGVSQNPRHKITKRGQNVTFRCDPISEHNRLYWYRQTLGQGPEFLTYFQNEAQLEKSRLLSDRFSAERPKGSFSTLEIQRTEQGDSAMYLCASSSSASSYEQYFGPGTRLTVT.

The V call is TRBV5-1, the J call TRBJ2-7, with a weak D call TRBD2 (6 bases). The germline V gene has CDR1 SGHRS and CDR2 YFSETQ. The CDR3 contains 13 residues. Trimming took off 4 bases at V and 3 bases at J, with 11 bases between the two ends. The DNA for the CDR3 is TGCGCCAGCAGCACGGGGGACGGCTACGAGCAGTACTTC. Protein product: CASSTGDGYEQYF.

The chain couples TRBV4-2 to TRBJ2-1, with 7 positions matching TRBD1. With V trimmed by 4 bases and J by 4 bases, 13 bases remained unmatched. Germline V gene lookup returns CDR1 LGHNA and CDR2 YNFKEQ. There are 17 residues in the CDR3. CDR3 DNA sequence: TGTGCCAGCAGCCCCCTGGAGGCCGGGACAGAGTACAATGAGCAGTTCTTC. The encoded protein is CASSPLEAGTEYNEQFF.

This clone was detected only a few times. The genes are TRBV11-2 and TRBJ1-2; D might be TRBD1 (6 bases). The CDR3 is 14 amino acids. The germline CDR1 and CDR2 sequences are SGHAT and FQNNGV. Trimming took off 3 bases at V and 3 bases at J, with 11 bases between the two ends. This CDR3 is CASSLTGIDYGYTF. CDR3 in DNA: TGTGCCAGCAGCTTGACAGGAATCGACTATGGCTACACCTTC.

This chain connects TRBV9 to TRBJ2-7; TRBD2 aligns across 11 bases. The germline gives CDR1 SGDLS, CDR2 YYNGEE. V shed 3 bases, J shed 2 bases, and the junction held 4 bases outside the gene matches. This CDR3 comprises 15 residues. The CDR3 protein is CASSAFSGGAYEQYF. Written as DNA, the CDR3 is TGTGCCAGCAGCGCTTTTAGCGGGGGGGCCTACGAGCAGTACTTC. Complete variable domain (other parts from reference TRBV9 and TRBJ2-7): DSGVTQTPKHLITATGQRVTLRCSPRSGDLSVYWYQQSLDQGLQFLIQYYNGEERAKGNILERFSAQQFPDLHSELNLSSLELGDSALYFCASSAFSGGAYEQYFGPGTRLTVT.

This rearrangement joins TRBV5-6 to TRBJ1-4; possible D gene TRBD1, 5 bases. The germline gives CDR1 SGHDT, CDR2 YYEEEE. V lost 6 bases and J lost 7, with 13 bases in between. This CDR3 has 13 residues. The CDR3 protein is CASTLSGGEKLFF. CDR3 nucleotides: TGTGCCAGCACCCTCAGCGGGGGTGAAAAACTGTTTTTT.